The rows below give T cell receptor beta chains drawn from one sample of a study of blood T cells in healthy people across ages. TCRdb fed the 5' RACE reads into MiXCR, producing one record per CDR3 protein. This sample has around 700,000 distinct CDR3 sequences; more than 20% occur once, and the top ten carry 9% to 9.5%. A further study also used this sample, focusing on T cells of mothers and their children.

The specimen sequenced was blood. These receptors all come from a boy younger than 18 in good health. The CDR3 runs from the conserved cysteine through the conserved F or W. The D gene is left open where the match is weak. Clone size is not always given. Where it is, it says once, few, many or a class for expanded clones.

D: TRBD2; J: TRBJ2-7; size: few; V: TRBV12-3/TRBV12-4; DNA: TGTGCCAGCAGTCCCTGGACTAGCAACGAGCAGTACTTC; CDR3: CASSPWTSNEQYF
D: TRBD1; J: TRBJ2-3; size: .; V: TRBV24-1; DNA: TGTGCCACTCAACACGGACAGGGTGGGAGCGGAGCCACAGATACGCAGTATTTT; CDR3: CATQHGQGGSGATDTQYF
D: .; J: TRBJ2-3; size: many; V: TRBV29-1; DNA: TGCAGCGTTGGGCAGGAAGGGGCCCGAGATACGCAGTATTTT; CDR3: CSVGQEGARDTQYF
D: TRBD2; J: TRBJ2-4; size: once; V: TRBV27; DNA: TGTGCCAGCAGTTCCCAGGAGGGACTAATGAACATTCAGTACTTC; CDR3: CASSSQEGLMNIQYF
D: .; J: TRBJ2-1; size: few; V: TRBV7-2; DNA: TGTGCCAGCAGCTTAGCGCCAGGACCCTTCAATGAGCAGTTCTTC; CDR3: CASSLAPGPFNEQFF
D: .; J: TRBJ2-2; size: .; V: TRBV7-9; DNA: TGTGCCAGCAGCTCGCCCGTTTCGACCGGGGAGCTGTTTTTT; CDR3: CASSSPVSTGELFF
D: TRBD1; J: TRBJ1-1; size: few; V: TRBV4-3; DNA: TGCGCCAGCAGCCAAGACAGGGGGGGGAACACTGAAGCTTTCTTT; CDR3: CASSQDRGGNTEAFF
D: .; J: TRBJ2-1; size: .; V: TRBV27; DNA: TGTGCCAGCAGTCCCACCGGGGCGTCCGTATATGAGCAGTTCTTC; CDR3: CASSPTGASVYEQFF
D: .; J: TRBJ2-1; size: .; V: TRBV28; DNA: TGTGCCAGCAGCCGGCTATACAATGAGCAGTTCTTC; CDR3: CASSRLYNEQFF
D: .; J: TRBJ2-3; size: .; V: TRBV28; DNA: TGTGCCAGCACCAAAAGGGGGGGAGGGCAGCGCACAGATACGCAGTGTTTT; CDR3: CASTKRGGGQRTDTQCF
D: .; J: TRBJ2-2; size: .; V: TRBV6-2/TRBV6-3; DNA: TGTGCCAGCACCAGACGGACAGAGGACACCGGGGAGCTGTTTTTT; CDR3: CASTRRTEDTGELFF
D: .; J: TRBJ2-7; size: few; V: TRBV7-2; DNA: TGTGCCAGCAGCTTAATGGACGTACCCTCCTACGAGCAGTACTTC; CDR3: CASSLMDVPSYEQYF
D: .; J: TRBJ2-2; size: few; V: TRBV12-3/TRBV12-4; DNA: TGTGCCAGCAGGGTTGGGGTGGGGAACACCGGGGAGCTGTTTTTT; CDR3: CASRVGVGNTGELFF
D: .; J: TRBJ2-2; size: few; V: TRBV11-2; DNA: TGTGCCAGCAGCTTAGTTGTTCATGGACAAGTAAACGACACCGGGGAGCTGTTTTTT; CDR3: CASSLVVHGQVNDTGELFF
D: .; J: TRBJ1-1; size: many; V: TRBV4-2; DNA: TGTGCCAGCAGCCAAGATAGTAGGGTGGCTTTCTTT; CDR3: CASSQDSRVAFF
D: .; J: TRBJ2-7; size: .; V: TRBV9; DNA: TGTGCCAGCAGCGTCAGGACAGACTTTTACGAGCAGTACTTC; CDR3: CASSVRTDFYEQYF
D: .; J: TRBJ2-1; size: few; V: TRBV29-1; DNA: TGCAGCGTTGTGAAAGACAATGAGCAGTTCTTC; CDR3: CSVVKDNEQFF
D: TRBD1; J: TRBJ2-1; size: .; V: TRBV28; DNA: TGTGCCAGCAGTTACGGACAGGGGTTCGGTGGGGAGCAGTTCTTC; CDR3: CASSYGQGFGGEQFF
D: .; J: TRBJ2-7; size: .; V: TRBV10-2; DNA: TGCGCCAGCAGACTCGACACAACTCTGCTCTACGAGCAGTACTTC; CDR3: CASRLDTTLLYEQYF
D: TRBD1; J: TRBJ1-2; size: .; V: TRBV10-3; DNA: TGTGCCATCAGAGGGACAGCTACTAACTATGGCTACACCTTC; CDR3: CAIRGTATNYGYTF
D: TRBD1; J: TRBJ1-2; size: .; V: TRBV20-1; DNA: TGCAGTGCTTACGGGACAGCGGTTAACTATGGCTACACCTTC; CDR3: CSAYGTAVNYGYTF
D: .; J: TRBJ1-4; size: few; V: TRBV6-1; DNA: TGTGCCAGTAGCTACAGTACAACTAATGAAAAACTGTTTTTT; CDR3: CASSYSTTNEKLFF
D: TRBD1; J: TRBJ2-7; size: .; V: TRBV29-1; DNA: TGCAGCGTGACCGGGACAGGGCTTGACGAGCAGTACTTC; CDR3: CSVTGTGLDEQYF
D: TRBD1; J: TRBJ2-1; size: few; V: TRBV18; DNA: TGTGCCAGCTCACCTCAGGGGGATTACAATGAGCAGTTCTTC; CDR3: CASSPQGDYNEQFF
D: TRBD2; J: TRBJ2-2; size: .; V: TRBV20-1; DNA: TGCAGTGCTAGCCCCAAAGAGCGGGGGCCGAGCACCGGGGAGCTGTTTTTT; CDR3: CSASPKERGPSTGELFF
D: TRBD2; J: TRBJ2-1; size: .; V: TRBV20-1; DNA: TGCAGTGCTAGTGAGAGGACTAGGGGAAACAATGAGCAGTTCTTC; CDR3: CSASERTRGNNEQFF
D: TRBD2; J: TRBJ2-5; size: few; V: TRBV6-1; DNA: TGTGCCAGCAGTGAAGTGCTAGCGGGAGCGGAGACCCAGTACTTC; CDR3: CASSEVLAGAETQYF
D: .; J: TRBJ1-2; size: few; V: TRBV3-1; DNA: TGTGCCTGCAGCAACCGGGACATAGATGGCTACACCTTC; CDR3: CACSNRDIDGYTF
D: .; J: TRBJ2-1; size: few; V: TRBV28; DNA: TGTGCCAGCAGGGACGGAGGGCCGTCCTACAATGAGCAGTTCTTC; CDR3: CASRDGGPSYNEQFF
D: TRBD2; J: TRBJ2-7; size: few; V: TRBV7-9; DNA: TGTGCCACCAACGCCCTAGCGGGATTAGACGAGCAGTACTTC; CDR3: CATNALAGLDEQYF